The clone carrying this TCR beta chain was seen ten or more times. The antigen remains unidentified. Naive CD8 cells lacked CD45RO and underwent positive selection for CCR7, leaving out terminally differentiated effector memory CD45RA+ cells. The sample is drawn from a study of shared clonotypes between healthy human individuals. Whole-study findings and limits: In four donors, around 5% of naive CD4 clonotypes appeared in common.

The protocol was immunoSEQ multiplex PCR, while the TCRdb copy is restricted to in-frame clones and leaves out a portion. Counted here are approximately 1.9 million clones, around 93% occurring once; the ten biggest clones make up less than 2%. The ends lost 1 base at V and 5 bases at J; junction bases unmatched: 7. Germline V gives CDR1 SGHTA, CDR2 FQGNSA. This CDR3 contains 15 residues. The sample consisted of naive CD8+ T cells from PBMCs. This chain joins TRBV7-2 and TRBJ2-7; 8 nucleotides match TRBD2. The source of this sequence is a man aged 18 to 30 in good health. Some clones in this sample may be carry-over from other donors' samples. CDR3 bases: TGTGCCAGCAGCTTAGACGGGAGGGGCGTGGACGAGCAGTACTTC. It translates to CASSLDGRGVDEQYF.